This T cell receptor beta chain was captured in a study of blood T cell repertoires in COVID-19. Turning to the study itself: Sites across the United States, Italy and Spain contributed samples from acute and convalescent COVID-19. Sample material is recorded as cDNA or gDNA derived from T cells, B-cell-depleted T cells, or PBMCs.

Study processing details: Scientists estimated how many nucleated cells there were by amplifying reference gene primers. TCRdb keeps only in-frame clones here, not all; method: immunoSEQ multiplex PCR. That table gives V, J and clone size, and the DNA gave D and trimming. Of approximately 57,000 clones detected, roughly four fifths appear once; the ten largest clones hold 8.2%. V was trimmed by 1 base and J by 8 bases, leaving 9 bases between them. Per the germline V gene, CDR1 is GTSNPN and CDR2 is SVGIG (reference sequence). This CDR3 has 13 amino acids. The rearrangement joins TRBV30 to TRBJ1-6; D gene unclear. Sequences were obtained from peripheral blood. This TCR was sampled from a woman of 80 years or more with acute or convalescent COVID-19. CDR3 amino acids: CAWSGRVDSPLHF. The CDR3 DNA follows: TGTGCCTGGAGTGGGAGGGTAGATTCACCCCTCCACTTT.